This T cell receptor beta chain was documented in a study of response to subunit inactivated influenza vaccine. Study results and limitations: The authors proposed limited new T cell recruitment per seasonal influenza vaccination.

This clonotype was observed a few times. No antigen is known for it. Each CDR3 protein is one row after TCRdb ran MiXCR on the RT-PCR reads. The top ten hold about 7.4% of the sample, which has about 650,000 distinct CDR3 sequences, approximately 14% seen once. The sequenced sample was PBMCs from blood, obtained around two weeks before vaccination. This TCR was recovered from a man in his fifties who received an inactivated influenza vaccine.

This CDR3 reads CASSPYGGQLGNEQFF. The DNA of the CDR3 is TGTGCCAGCAGCCCATACGGGGGGCAATTAGGCAATGAGCAGTTCTTC. The rearrangement joins TRBV14 to TRBJ2-1, with D possibly TRBD2 on 7 matching bases. The CDR3 sequence is 16 residues long. Trimming took 4 bases from V and 6 from J, leaving 19 bases between them. CDR1 SGHDN and CDR2 FVKESK come from the germline V gene.